The present entry profiles one TCR beta chain with its context. The CDR3 length is 12 residues. The V and J ends lost 3 bases and 7 bases respectively, with 9 bases between them. The sample originates from a study of blood T cells in healthy people across ages. A second PCR of 7 to 11 cycles used a sample-barcoded 5' primer and a J-beta primer mix. Using its own MiXCR run on the 5' RACE reads, TCRdb lists one record per CDR3 protein. The sample yields approximately 730,000 distinct CDR3 sequences, approximately 39% seen once. The genes are TRBV12-3 or TRBV12-4 and TRBJ1-2; D remains ambiguous. Material: blood. The sequence came from a woman aged 60-70 years in good health. The CDR3 reads CASSFGRVGYTF. Here the CDR3 DNA reads TGTGCCAGCAGTTTTGGGAGGGTTGGCTACACCTTC.